Below are 13 T cell receptor beta chains sequenced from a single sample in a study of Tregs in tolerant kidney transplant recipients. TCRdb's table, derived via immunoSEQ multiplex PCR, lists solely in-frame clones and lacks some. The sample lists 85,000 to 95,000 clones, 90% to 95% occurring once. The sample consisted of CD8+ T cells from blood. The receptors come from a human donor in good health.

DNA of the CDR3: TGTGCCAGCAGCTTGAATCCAAGGACAGTTCCCGAGCAGTACTTC. Translating it yields CASSLNPRTVPEQYF. The J gene is TRBJ2-7, the V gene TRBV5-6; D is possibly TRBD1 (6 bases). CDR1 is SGHDT and CDR2 is YYEEEE in the germline V gene. This CDR3 is 15 amino acids long. V was pared by 1 base and J by 6 bases, with 17 bases between. Based on the CDR3 plus reference TRBV5-6 and TRBJ2-7, the full variable domain is DAGVTQSPTHLIKTRGQQVTLRCSPKSGHDTVSWYQQALGQGPQFIFQYYEEEERQRGNFPDRFSGHQFPNYSSELNVNALLLGDSALYLCASSLNPRTVPEQYFGPGTRLTVT.

The rearrangement links TRBV11-2 to TRBJ2-7; a possible D gene is TRBD1 (6 bases). V was shortened by 0 bases and J by 4 bases, with 10 bases between the two germline ends. Germline CDR1 and CDR2: SGHAT and FQNNGV. This CDR3 is 14 amino acids long. CDR3 sequence reads: CASSLERGIYEQYF. The DNA for the CDR3 is TGTGCCAGCAGCTTAGAAAGGGGGATATACGAGCAGTACTTC.

V gene TRBV29-1 combines with J gene TRBJ1-2; 10 positions agree with TRBD1. Germline V CDR1 and CDR2: SQVTM, ANQGSEA. V trimming: 8 bases; J trimming: 2 bases; junction bases outside the gene matches: 11. The CDR3 has 15 amino acids. The CDR3 nucleotides read TGCAGCTACCCGGGACAGGGGAGAACCAACTATGGCTACACCTTC. Translated: CSYPGQGRTNYGYTF.

V usage is TRBV6-5 and J usage is TRBJ2-2; D is undetermined. V was shortened by 6 bases and J by 2 bases, with 13 bases between the two germline ends. From germline, CDR1 is MNHEY and CDR2 SVGAGI. The CDR3 extends over 15 amino acids. For the CDR3, the DNA is TGTGCCAGCAGCCCGCACATCACCAACACCGGGGAGCTGTTTTTT. Amino acid sequence: CASSPHITNTGELFF.

This sequence joins TRBV27 and TRBJ2-7; the D gene is possibly TRBD1 (5 bases). Germline V gene lookup returns CDR1 MNHEY and CDR2 SMNVEV (reference sequence). Trimming cost V 0 bases and J 0 bases, with 9 bases left between them. The CDR3 is 15 residues long. The CDR3 reads CASSLSGALSYEQYF. CDR3 bases: TGTGCCAGCAGTTTATCAGGGGCCCTCTCCTACGAGCAGTACTTC.

V gene TRBV6-5 combines with J gene TRBJ2-7; weak D call: TRBD1 (6 bases). The germline gives CDR1 MNHEY, CDR2 SVGAGI. This CDR3 has 15 amino acids. Between the trimmed V and J ends, which lost 4 bases and 4 bases, there was a span of 17 bases. CDR3 sequence (DNA): TGTGCCAGCAGTTGGGACACTAACCCTGGGTACGAGCAGTACTTC. Translated, it gives CASSWDTNPGYEQYF.

V is TRBV6-5 and J is TRBJ1-1; D not resolved. The V end lost 2 bases, the J end lost 10 bases, and 17 bases lay between the germline ends. CDR3 size: 14 residues. Germline-derived CDR1 and CDR2 are MNHEY and SVGAGI. The CDR3 spells CASSYLPDPRGAFF. CDR3 bases: TGTGCCAGCAGTTACCTCCCCGACCCACGGGGAGCTTTCTTT.

This chain joins TRBV7-2 and TRBJ2-3; D is perhaps TRBD2 (6 bases). The CDR3 spans 15 residues. The ends were cut back, 3 bases at V and 2 bases at J, with 12 bases in the middle. In germline, CDR1 is SGHTA, CDR2 FQGNSA. The CDR3 DNA sequence: TGTGCCAGCAGCTTGGGGGGAGCGACCACAGATACGCAGTATTTT. This encodes CASSLGGATTDTQYF.

This clone was recorded once. The chain recombines TRBV13 with TRBJ1-2, with D unclear. V shed 4 bases and J shed 6 bases, with 6 bases lying between them. CDR1 and CDR2 (germline): PRHDT, FYEKMQ (reference sequence). The CDR3 is made up of 11 amino acids. CDR3 DNA: TGTGCCAGCAGCTCCCCGGATGGCTACACCTTC. This gives the protein CASSSPDGYTF.

The V gene is TRBV6-5, the J gene TRBJ2-1, with TRBD2 matching over 11 bases. The CDR3 loop spans 15 amino acids. Germline CDR1 reads MNHEY; CDR2 reads SVGAGI. Unmatched junction bases numbered 11, after V lost 7 bases and J lost 9 bases. The CDR3 nucleotides are TGTGCCAGCACCGCTAGCGGGAGGTCCCTGAGTGAGCAGTTCTTC. Protein product: CASTASGRSLSEQFF.

This clone was seen only a few times. CDR3 region: CASSFATGLTEAFF. The CDR3 DNA follows: TGTGCCAGCAGTTTCGCGACAGGGCTCACTGAAGCTTTCTTT. The J gene is TRBJ1-1, the V gene TRBV27, with TRBD1 matching 7 bases. V lost 3 bases to trimming and J lost 4 bases; unmatched junction nucleotides: 5. This CDR3 is built from 14 residues. Germline CDR1 MNHEY, CDR2 SMNVEV (reference sequence).

The chain is built from TRBV9 and TRBJ1-3, with TRBD1 as a possible D gene (5 bases). CDR1 and CDR2 from the germline V gene are SGDLS and YYNGEE. The CDR3 covers 14 residues. V was cut by 4 bases and J by 4 bases, with 12 bases left in between. DNA for the CDR3: TGTGCCAGCAGCACTTGGGACGGGGGAAACACCATATATTTT. Translation gives CASSTWDGGNTIYF.

This rearrangement joins TRBV27 to TRBJ2-7, with no clear D. CDR1 and CDR2 from the germline V gene are MNHEY and SMNVEV (reference sequence). V shed 3 bases and J shed 4 bases, with 10 bases lying between them. The CDR3 spans 13 residues. CDR3 in DNA: TGTGCCAGCAGTTTTGGGCCACCTTACGAGCAGTACTTC. It encodes CASSFGPPYEQYF.